This TCR beta chain was found in a study of T cell responses to AZD1222 COVID-19 vaccine. The data were produced by immunoSEQ multiplex PCR, yet TCRdb's version contains in-frame clones alone and is incomplete. Of some 150,000 clones in the sample, roughly 93% were seen once. As concerns this clone: No antigen is known for it.

Study findings and constraints: There were mostly white British donors and more females than males, and clonal diversity was possibly underestimated.

Source: peripheral blood, taken on day 0 of AZD1222 vaccination. This TCR derives from an adult in good health.

In nucleotides, the CDR3 is TGCGCCAGCAGCTTAATGGGGATGAACATTCAGTACTTC. Translation gives CASSLMGMNIQYF. This chain joins TRBV5-1 and TRBJ2-4; D remains unclear. CDR1 is SGHRS and CDR2 is YFSETQ in the germline V gene. V lost 2 bases, J lost 7 bases, and 10 bases lay in between. The length of the CDR3 is 13 residues.